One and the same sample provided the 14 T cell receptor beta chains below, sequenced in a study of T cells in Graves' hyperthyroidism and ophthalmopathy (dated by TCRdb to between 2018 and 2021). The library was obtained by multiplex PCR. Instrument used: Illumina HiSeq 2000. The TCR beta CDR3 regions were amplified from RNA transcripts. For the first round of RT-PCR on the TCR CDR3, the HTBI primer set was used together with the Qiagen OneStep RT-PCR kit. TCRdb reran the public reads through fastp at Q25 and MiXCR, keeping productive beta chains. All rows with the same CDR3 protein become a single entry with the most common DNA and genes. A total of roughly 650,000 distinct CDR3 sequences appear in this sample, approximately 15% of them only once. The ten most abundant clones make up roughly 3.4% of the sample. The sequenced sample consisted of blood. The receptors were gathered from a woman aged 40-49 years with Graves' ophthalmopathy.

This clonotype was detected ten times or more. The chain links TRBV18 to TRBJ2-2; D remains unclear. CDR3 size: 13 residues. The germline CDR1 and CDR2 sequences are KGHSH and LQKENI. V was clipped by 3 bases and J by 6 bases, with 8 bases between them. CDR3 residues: CASSPNSSGELFF. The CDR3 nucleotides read TGTGCCAGCTCACCGAACAGCTCCGGGGAGCTGTTTTTT.

The CDR3 DNA is TGTGCCAGCAGCCACTTCGCCGGACAGGGTCGGGAGACCCAGTACTTC. It is translated as CASSHFAGQGRETQYF. The gene calls are TRBV3-1 and TRBJ2-5; TRBD1 aligns across 8 bases. CDR3 length: 16 residues. Germline V gives CDR1 LGHDT, CDR2 YNNKEL (reference sequence). J was trimmed by 5 bases and V by 3 bases; bases with no gene match: 11.

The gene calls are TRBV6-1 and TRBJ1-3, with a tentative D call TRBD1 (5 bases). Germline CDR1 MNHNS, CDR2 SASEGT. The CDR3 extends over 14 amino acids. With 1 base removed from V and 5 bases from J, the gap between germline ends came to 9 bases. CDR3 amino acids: CASSEGGARNTIYF. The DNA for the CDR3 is TGTGCCAGCAGTGAAGGAGGGGCTAGAAACACCATATATTTT.

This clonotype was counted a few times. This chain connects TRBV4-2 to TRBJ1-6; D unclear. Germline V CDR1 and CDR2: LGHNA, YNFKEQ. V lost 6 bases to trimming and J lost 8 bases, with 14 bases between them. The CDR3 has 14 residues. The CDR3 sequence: CASREQADYSPLHF. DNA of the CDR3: TGTGCCAGCAGGGAGCAGGCCGATTATTCACCCCTCCACTTT.

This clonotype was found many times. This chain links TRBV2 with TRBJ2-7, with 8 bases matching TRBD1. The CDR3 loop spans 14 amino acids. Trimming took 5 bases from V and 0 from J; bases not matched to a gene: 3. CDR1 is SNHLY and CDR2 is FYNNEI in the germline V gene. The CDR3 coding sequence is TGTGCCAGCAGTAGAGGACAGGGCTCCTACGAGCAGTACTTC. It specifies CASSRGQGSYEQYF.

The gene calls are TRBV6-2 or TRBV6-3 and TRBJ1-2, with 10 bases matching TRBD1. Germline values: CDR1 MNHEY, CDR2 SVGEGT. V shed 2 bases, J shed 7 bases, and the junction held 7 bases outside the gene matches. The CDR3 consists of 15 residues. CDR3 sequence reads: CASSYPGQGGSGYTF. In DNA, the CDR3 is TGTGCCAGCAGTTACCCTGGACAGGGGGGAAGTGGCTACACCTTC.

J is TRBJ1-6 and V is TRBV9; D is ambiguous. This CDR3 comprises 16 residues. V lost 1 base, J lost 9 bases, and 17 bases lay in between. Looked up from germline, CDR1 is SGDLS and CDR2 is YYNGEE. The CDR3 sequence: CASSVQTALSGSPLHF. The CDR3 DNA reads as TGTGCCAGCAGCGTACAAACAGCCTTAAGTGGTTCACCCCTCCACTTT.

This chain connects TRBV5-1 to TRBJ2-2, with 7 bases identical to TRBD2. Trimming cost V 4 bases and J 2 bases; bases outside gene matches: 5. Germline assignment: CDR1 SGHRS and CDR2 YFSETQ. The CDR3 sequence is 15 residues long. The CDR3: CASSALADNTGELFF. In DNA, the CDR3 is TGCGCCAGCAGCGCGCTAGCGGATAACACCGGGGAGCTGTTTTTT.

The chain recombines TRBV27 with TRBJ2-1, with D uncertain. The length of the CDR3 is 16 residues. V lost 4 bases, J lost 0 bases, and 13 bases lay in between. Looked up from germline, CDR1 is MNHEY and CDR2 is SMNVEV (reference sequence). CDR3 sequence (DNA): TGTGCCAGCAGTTCTCCCGGCAGGAGCTCCTACAATGAGCAGTTCTTC. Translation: CASSSPGRSSYNEQFF.

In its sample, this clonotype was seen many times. The CDR3 nucleotides are TGTGCCAGCAGTCCAACAGTCGGGACTAGCGGGGGCACGAACACCGGGGAGCTGTTTTTT. Protein sequence: CASSPTVGTSGGTNTGELFF. The V and J genes are TRBV12-3 or TRBV12-4 and TRBJ2-2; 14 nucleotides agree with TRBD2. The CDR3 contains 20 residues. Trimming at V came to 5 bases and at J to 0 bases, leaving 11 bases not matched to a gene.

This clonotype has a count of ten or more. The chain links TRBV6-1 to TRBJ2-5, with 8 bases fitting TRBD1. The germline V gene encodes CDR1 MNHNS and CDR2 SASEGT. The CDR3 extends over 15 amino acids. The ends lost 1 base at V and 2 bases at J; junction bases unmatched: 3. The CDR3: CASSEGTGTQETQYF. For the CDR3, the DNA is TGTGCCAGCAGTGAAGGGACAGGGACTCAAGAGACCCAGTACTTC.

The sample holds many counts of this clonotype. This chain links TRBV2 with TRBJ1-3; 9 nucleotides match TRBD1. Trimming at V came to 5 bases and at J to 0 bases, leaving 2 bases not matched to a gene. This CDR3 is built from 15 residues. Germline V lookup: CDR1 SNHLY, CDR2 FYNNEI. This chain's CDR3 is CASSSGQGSGNTIYF. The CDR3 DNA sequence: TGTGCCAGCAGTTCGGGACAGGGCTCTGGAAACACCATATATTTT.

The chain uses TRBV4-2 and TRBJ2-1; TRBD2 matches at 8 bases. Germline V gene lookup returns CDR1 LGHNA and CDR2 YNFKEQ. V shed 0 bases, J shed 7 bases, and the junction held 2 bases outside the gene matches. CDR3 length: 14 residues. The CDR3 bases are TGTGCCAGCAGCCAAGAGACTAGCGCGAATGAGCAGTTCTTC. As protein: CASSQETSANEQFF.

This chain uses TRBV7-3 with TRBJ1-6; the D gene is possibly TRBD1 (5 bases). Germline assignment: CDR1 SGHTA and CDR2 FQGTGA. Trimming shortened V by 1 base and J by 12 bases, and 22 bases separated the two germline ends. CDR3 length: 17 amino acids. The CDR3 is CASSLNSIATAREPLHF. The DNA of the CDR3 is TGTGCCAGCAGCTTAAATAGCATAGCGACAGCTCGGGAACCCCTCCACTTT.